Given below is one T cell receptor beta chain in context. The sample belongs to a study of identical twins. Looked up from germline, CDR1 is LGHDT and CDR2 is YNNKEL (reference sequence). Trimming pared 0 bases from V and 6 bases from J, leaving 15 bases between. The CDR3 has 16 amino acids. TCRdb redid the calling of the 5' RACE reads with MiXCR, one entry per CDR3 protein. The data hold 350,000 to 600,000 distinct CDR3 sequences, with about 14% observed a single time. These data are also associated with another study on yellow fever vaccine responses in identical twins.

This TCR derives from a woman under 30 in good health. The V gene is TRBV3-1, the J gene TRBJ2-1; D is possibly TRBD2 (5 bases). The sample consisted of CD4+ T cells sorted from blood. In DNA form, the CDR3 reads TGTGCCAGCAGCCAAGATCTGACTACTGGGGTCAATGAGCAGTTCTTC. Its translation is CASSQDLTTGVNEQFF.